The next 22 T cell receptor beta chains were all read from a single sample in a study of blood T cell repertoires in COVID-19. Method: immunoSEQ multiplex PCR; TCRdb's copy keeps in-frame clones and lacks some. This table holds around 120,000 clones, 80% to 90% found once. Sequencing was carried out using peripheral blood. The receptors were gathered from a woman in her 70s with acute or convalescent COVID-19.

This clone was observed a single time. The chain uses TRBV10-1 and TRBJ2-5; tentatively, D is TRBD2 (7 bases). The CDR3 extends over 15 amino acids. Germline V lookup: CDR1 WNHNN, CDR2 SYGVQD (reference sequence). Between the trimmed V and J ends, which lost 5 bases and 5 bases, there was a span of 18 bases. CDR3 in DNA: TGCGCCAGCAGTCCGGGGGGCGCAAAATCGGAGACCCAGTACTTC. Its translation: CASSPGGAKSETQYF.

The chain links TRBV27 to TRBJ2-2, with a possible D match to TRBD1 (5 bases). CDR1 MNHEY and CDR2 SMNVEV come from the germline V gene (reference sequence). The CDR3 extends over 15 amino acids. Trimming removed 2 bases from V and 5 bases from J, with 12 bases in between. The CDR3 nucleotides are TGTGCCAGCAGTTTACTAGGGGCGCAAACCGGGGAGCTGTTTTTT. Its protein is CASSLLGAQTGELFF.

The V gene is TRBV6-5, the J gene TRBJ1-5, with D perhaps matching TRBD1 (6 bases). Trimming removed 6 bases from V and 4 bases from J, with 10 bases in between. Germline V lookup: CDR1 MNHEY, CDR2 SVGAGI. CDR3 length: 13 residues. The CDR3 DNA reads as TGTGCCAGCAGAGTAACAGGGAATCAGCCCCAGCATTTT. It translates to CASRVTGNQPQHF.

The chain carries TRBV5-1 and TRBJ1-1; TRBD1 matches 8 bases. Germline trimming cut 0 bases from V and 0 bases from J; bases unmatched to any gene: 4. Germline V lookup: CDR1 SGHRS, CDR2 YFSETQ. The CDR3 spans 16 residues. The CDR3 sequence: CASSLGQGTMNTEAFF. In DNA form, the CDR3 reads TGCGCCAGCAGCTTGGGACAGGGGACAATGAACACTGAAGCTTTCTTT.

This clone has only one observation. This chain uses TRBV2 with TRBJ1-1; TRBD1 aligns across 11 bases. The CDR3 loop spans 14 amino acids. Losses at the gene ends were 6 bases for V and 4 bases for J; bases not matched to a gene: 4. The germline V gene encodes CDR1 SNHLY and CDR2 FYNNEI. CDR3 in DNA: TGTGCCAGCAGCGGACAGGGGGCTGGCACTGAAGCTTTCTTT. Its translation is CASSGQGAGTEAFF.

The chain uses TRBV5-1 and TRBJ2-3, with TRBD1 identical over 7 bases. Germline V gene sequence: CDR1 SGHRS, CDR2 YFSETQ. The CDR3 has 15 amino acids. After removal of 0 bases from V and 1 base from J, the junction contained 2 bases not matched to a gene. The DNA for the CDR3 is TGCGCCAGCAGCTTGGACGGACAGGGCACAGATACGCAGTATTTT. This encodes CASSLDGQGTDTQYF.

The chain employs TRBV28 and TRBJ2-2; possible D gene TRBD1, 6 bases. Germline V gene sequence: CDR1 MDHEN, CDR2 SYDVKM. This CDR3 contains 15 residues. The germline V and J ends were trimmed by 2 bases and 3 bases, with 10 bases remaining between them. The DNA of the CDR3 is TGTGCCAGCAGTTTAAGACAGGCGCACACCGGGGAGCTGTTTTTT. It is translated as CASSLRQAHTGELFF.

The V gene is TRBV5-1, the J gene TRBJ2-1; the D gene is possibly TRBD2 (6 bases). Germline values: CDR1 SGHRS, CDR2 YFSETQ. This CDR3 has 14 residues. Trimming removed 0 bases at V and 4 bases at J, with 8 bases between. The CDR3 DNA is TGCGCCAGCAGCTTGGCGGGGGAGTACAATGAGCAGTTCTTC. Protein sequence: CASSLAGEYNEQFF.

The chain links TRBV5-5 to TRBJ2-5; TRBD2 agrees at 7 bases. The length of the CDR3 is 16 residues. Per germline, CDR1 SGHKS and CDR2 YYEKEE (reference sequence). J lost 5 bases, V lost 0 bases, and 10 bases had no gene match. CDR3 DNA sequence: TGTGCCAGCAGCTTGGCTTTGGGAGGGCTAGGGGAGACCCAGTACTTC. Amino acid sequence: CASSLALGGLGETQYF.

The chain links TRBV24-1 to TRBJ2-1; maybe TRBD2 (7 bases). The germline V gene has CDR1 KGHDR and CDR2 SFDVKD. There are 15 residues in the CDR3. Deletions cut 2 bases from V and 8 bases from J, with 15 bases between. The CDR3 spells CATSDSTRGGYEQFF. In DNA form, the CDR3 reads TGTGCCACCAGTGATTCGACCAGGGGAGGGTATGAGCAGTTCTTC.

V is TRBV5-1 and J is TRBJ2-7; 8 nucleotides line up with TRBD1. V shed 2 bases, J shed 5 bases, and the junction held 6 bases outside the gene matches. The CDR3 extends over 14 amino acids. Germline values: CDR1 SGHRS, CDR2 YFSETQ. This chain's CDR3 is CASSFGQGWNEQYF. CDR3 sequence (DNA): TGCGCCAGCAGCTTTGGACAGGGTTGGAACGAGCAGTACTTC.

The table lists this clone with a count of one. The rearrangement joins TRBV24-1 to TRBJ1-2; D perhaps matches TRBD1 (6 bases). V was pared by 3 bases and J by 7 bases, with 17 bases between. This CDR3 has 15 amino acids. Germline V gene data show CDR1 as KGHDR and CDR2 as SFDVKD. Here the CDR3 DNA reads TGTGCCACCAGTGATCGAAAAAGGGGGATCAGTGGCTACACCTTC. Translating it yields CATSDRKRGISGYTF.

The chain recombines TRBV5-4 with TRBJ2-3, with 9 positions matching TRBD2. V lost 4 bases and J lost 0; bases outside the gene matches: 6. Germline V lookup: CDR1 SGHNT, CDR2 YYREEE (reference sequence). CDR3 length: 16 residues. The CDR3 region has the DNA TGTGCCAGCAGCGCCCCTCTAGCGGGGAGCACAGATACGCAGTATTTT. Its protein is CASSAPLAGSTDTQYF.

J is TRBJ1-2 and V is TRBV6-5; D not certain. The CDR3 is 12 amino acids. Germline V gene lookup returns CDR1 MNHEY and CDR2 SVGAGI. The ends were cut back, 7 bases at V and 6 bases at J, with 12 bases in the middle. In DNA, the CDR3 is TGTGCCAGCACCCCGCACGGGAATGGCTACACCTTC. Translation gives CASTPHGNGYTF.

Written as DNA, the CDR3 is TGTGCCAGCAGTTTTCGGAGGGGTTATGGCTACACCTTC. Translation: CASSFRRGYGYTF. This chain uses TRBV12-3 or TRBV12-4 with TRBJ1-2; D perhaps matches TRBD1 (5 bases). V was clipped by 3 bases and J by 5 bases, with 10 bases between them. The length of the CDR3 is 13 residues.

The DNA of the CDR3 is TGTGCCAGCAGCCGGGGGGTGGAGACCCAGTACTTC. It is translated as CASSRGVETQYF. This chain uses TRBV12-3 or TRBV12-4 with TRBJ2-5; 7 bases align to TRBD2. This CDR3 has 12 amino acids. V trimming: 6 bases; J trimming: 5 bases; junction bases outside the gene matches: 3.

The CDR3 reads CASSLAWTGPLQINQPQHF. DNA for the CDR3: TGTGCCAGCAGCTTGGCTTGGACAGGGCCTTTGCAAATCAATCAGCCCCAGCATTTT. The V gene is TRBV5-4, the J gene TRBJ1-5; 8 positions agree with TRBD1. CDR1 and CDR2 from the germline V gene are SGHNT and YYREEE (reference sequence). With 0 bases clipped from V and 3 bases from J, the junction kept 14 bases outside the gene matches. The CDR3 runs 19 residues.

This clone was observed a few times. The chain is built from TRBV6-5 and TRBJ2-1; D is ambiguous. Between the trimmed V and J ends, which lost 6 bases and 8 bases, there was a span of 8 bases. The CDR3 covers 11 residues. The germline gives CDR1 MNHEY, CDR2 SVGAGI. This chain's CDR3 is CASRQIDEQFF. Written as DNA, the CDR3 is TGTGCCAGCAGACAGATCGATGAGCAGTTCTTC.

The genes are TRBV6-5 and TRBJ2-3; TRBD1 agrees at 8 bases. Germline trimming cut 6 bases from V and 1 base from J; bases unmatched to any gene: 3. Germline CDR1 and CDR2: MNHEY and SVGAGI. This CDR3 is built from 14 residues. This chain's CDR3 is CASRETGGTDTQYF. CDR3 nucleotides: TGTGCCAGCAGAGAGACAGGGGGCACAGATACGCAGTATTTT.

The genes are TRBV11-2 and TRBJ1-2, with D possibly being TRBD1 (5 bases). V lost 5 bases and J 4 bases, leaving 20 bases between the germline ends. CDR1 and CDR2 from the germline V gene are SGHAT and FQNNGV. CDR3 length: 16 amino acids. The CDR3 sequence: CASSTGGHTFVYGYTF. The CDR3 DNA reads as TGTGCCAGCAGCACTGGCGGACACACGTTTGTCTATGGCTACACCTTC.

This chain joins TRBV7-2 and TRBJ1-6; no clear D. The CDR3 contains 12 residues. The V gene lost 1 base and the J gene lost 10 bases, with 5 bases spanning the gap. The germline V gene has CDR1 SGHTA and CDR2 FQGNSA. CDR3 residues: CASSLVESPLHF. DNA for the CDR3: TGTGCCAGCAGCTTAGTGGAGTCACCCCTCCACTTT.

The CDR3: CSAGRADQAFF. The CDR3, as DNA: TGCAGTGCTGGGAGGGCAGATCAGGCTTTCTTT. The rearrangement links TRBV20-1 to TRBJ1-1; D gene unclear. The CDR3 extends over 11 amino acids. Trimming pared 5 bases from V and 11 bases from J, leaving 15 bases between. CDR1 is DFQATT, CDR2 SNEGSKA, per germline (reference sequence).